This TCR beta chain was captured by sequencing in a study of OX40 agonist ivuxolimab in advanced cancers. Study background: Partial responses were achieved by three patients, of whom one had hepatocellular carcinoma and two had cutaneous melanoma. The study's findings and limits: The mean number of expanded clones was higher in CD8+ T cells than in CD4+. At doses 0.1 to 3.0 mg/kg, CD4+ and CD8+ clones expanded.

Comment on this clone: Its antigen is not known.

The method was immunoSEQ multiplex PCR; TCRdb's version includes in-frame clones alone and lacks a portion of them. The sample carries 20,000 to 25,000 clones, 77% recorded once. CDR1 and CDR2 from the germline V gene are MNHEY and SVGAGI. CDR3 length: 16 residues. With V trimmed by 3 bases and J by 3 bases, 10 bases remained unmatched. This TCR was recovered from an adult with an advanced solid tumor such as melanoma, head and neck, liver or kidney cancer. Sequencing used CD4+ or CD8+ T cells sorted from blood, obtained in a trial of the OX40 agonist ivuxolimab. This chain uses TRBV6-5 with TRBJ2-5, with 7 bases matching TRBD1. The CDR3 spells CASSYSMGQLEETQYF. CDR3 in DNA: TGTGCCAGCAGTTATTCTATGGGACAGCTGGAAGAGACCCAGTACTTC.